Reported below is one T cell receptor (beta chain). Original processing methods: Nucleated cell number was recorded as an estimate derived from reference gene primer amplification. Method: immunoSEQ multiplex PCR; TCRdb's copy keeps in-frame clones and lacks some. V and J calls and clone size follow that table, whereas D and trimming were derived from the DNA. This table has some 200,000 clones, 65% to 90% appearing once. The record originates from a study of blood T cell repertoires in COVID-19. Germline CDR1 reads SNHLY; CDR2 reads FYNNEI. This CDR3 has 15 residues. Trimming cost V 5 bases and J 3 bases, with 11 bases left between them.

The sequenced material came from peripheral blood. The receptor comes from a man aged 45-65 years with active or convalescent COVID-19. The chain recombines TRBV2 with TRBJ2-6; no clear D gene. The CDR3 region is CASSPDMYGANVLTF. The CDR3 DNA is TGTGCCAGCAGTCCCGACATGTATGGGGCCAACGTCCTGACTTTC.